This T cell receptor (beta chain) was recorded in a study of cytomegalovirus exposure and HLA in healthy donors. The overall study: Earlier results showed roughly 120 million unique TCR beta sequences derived from roughly 180 million T cells.

The study ran its PCR with 60 Vbeta and 13 Jbeta primers. The table came from immunoSEQ multiplex PCR; TCRdb's copy has only in-frame clones and leaves some out. The sample contains around 180,000 clones, approximately 83% of which appear only once. Germline CDR1 is SGHAT and CDR2 is FQNNGV. CDR3 length: 13 amino acids. V shed 2 bases and J shed 7 bases, with 8 bases lying between them. The sequence derives from a boy aged 2 to 9 in good health and CMV-seronegative. The chain recombines TRBV11-2 with TRBJ1-4, with no clear D. Sequencing input: PBMCs. The CDR3 protein is CASSLLTAEKLFF. CDR3 nucleotide sequence: TGTGCCAGCAGCTTACTTACAGCTGAAAAACTGTTTTTT.